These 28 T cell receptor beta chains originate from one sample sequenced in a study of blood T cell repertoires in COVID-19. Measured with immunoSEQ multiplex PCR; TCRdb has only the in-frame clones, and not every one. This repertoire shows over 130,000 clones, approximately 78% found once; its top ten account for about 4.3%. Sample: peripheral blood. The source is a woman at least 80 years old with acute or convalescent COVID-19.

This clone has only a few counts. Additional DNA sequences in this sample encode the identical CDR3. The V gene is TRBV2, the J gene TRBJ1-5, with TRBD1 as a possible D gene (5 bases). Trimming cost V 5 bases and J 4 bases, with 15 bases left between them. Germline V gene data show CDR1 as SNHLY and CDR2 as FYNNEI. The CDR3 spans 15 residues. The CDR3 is CASSRGTGGNQPQHF. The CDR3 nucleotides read TGTGCCAGCAGTCGGGGGACTGGAGGGAATCAGCCCCAGCATTTT. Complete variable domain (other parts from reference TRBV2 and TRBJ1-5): EPEVTQTPSHQVTQMGQEVILRCVPISNHLYFYWYRQILGQKVEFLVSFYNNEISEKSEIFDDQFSVERPDGSNFTLKIRSTKLEDSAMYFCASSRGTGGNQPQHFGDGTRLSIL.

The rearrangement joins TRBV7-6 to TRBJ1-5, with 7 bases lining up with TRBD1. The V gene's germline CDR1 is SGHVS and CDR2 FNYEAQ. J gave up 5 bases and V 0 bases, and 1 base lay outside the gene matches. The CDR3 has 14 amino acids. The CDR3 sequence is CASSLAGGDQPQHF. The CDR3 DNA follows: TGTGCCAGCAGCTTAGCAGGGGGCGATCAGCCCCAGCATTTT.

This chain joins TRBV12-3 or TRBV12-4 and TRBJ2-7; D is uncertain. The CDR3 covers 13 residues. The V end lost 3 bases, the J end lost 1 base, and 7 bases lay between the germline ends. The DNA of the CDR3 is TGTGCCAGCAGTTTCGAACGGTCCTACGAGCAGTACTTC. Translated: CASSFERSYEQYF.

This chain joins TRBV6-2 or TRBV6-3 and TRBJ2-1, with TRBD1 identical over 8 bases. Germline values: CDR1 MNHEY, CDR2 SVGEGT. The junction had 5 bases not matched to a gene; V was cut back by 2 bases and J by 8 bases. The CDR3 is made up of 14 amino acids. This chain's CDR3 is CASSYRDRRDEQFF. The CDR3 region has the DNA TGTGCCAGCAGTTACCGGGACAGGCGCGATGAGCAGTTCTTC.

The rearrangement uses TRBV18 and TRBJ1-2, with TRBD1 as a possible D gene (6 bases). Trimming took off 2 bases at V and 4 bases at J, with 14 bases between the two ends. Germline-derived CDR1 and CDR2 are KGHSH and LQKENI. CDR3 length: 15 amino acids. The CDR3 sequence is CASSPGPGATYGYTF. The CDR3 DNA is TGTGCCAGCTCACCAGGACCAGGGGCCACCTATGGCTACACCTTC.

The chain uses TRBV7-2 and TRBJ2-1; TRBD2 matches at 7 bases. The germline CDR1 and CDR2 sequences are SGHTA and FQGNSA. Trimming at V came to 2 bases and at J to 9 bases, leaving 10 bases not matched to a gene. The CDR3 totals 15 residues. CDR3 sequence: CASSLKSGASTEQFF. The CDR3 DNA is TGTGCCAGCAGCTTAAAGAGCGGGGCGTCCACTGAGCAGTTCTTC.

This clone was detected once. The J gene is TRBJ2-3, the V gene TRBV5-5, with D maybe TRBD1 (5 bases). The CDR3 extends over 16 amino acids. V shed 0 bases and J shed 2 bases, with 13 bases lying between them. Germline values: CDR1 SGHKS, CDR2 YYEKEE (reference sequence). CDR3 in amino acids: CASSLGRSGATDTQYF. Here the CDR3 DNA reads TGTGCCAGCAGCTTGGGGCGGAGTGGGGCCACAGATACGCAGTATTTT. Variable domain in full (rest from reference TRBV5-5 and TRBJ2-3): DAGVTQSPTHLIKTRGQQVTLRCSPISGHKSVSWYQQVLGQGPQFIFQYYEKEERGRGNFPDRFSARQFPNYSSELNVNALLLGDSALYLCASSLGRSGATDTQYFGPGTRLTVL.

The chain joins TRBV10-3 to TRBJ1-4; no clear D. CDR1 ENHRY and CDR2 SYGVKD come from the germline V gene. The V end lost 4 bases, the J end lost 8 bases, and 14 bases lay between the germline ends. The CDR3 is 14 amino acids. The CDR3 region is CAISAGGLDEKLFF. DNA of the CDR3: TGTGCCATCAGTGCAGGAGGATTGGACGAAAAACTGTTTTTT.

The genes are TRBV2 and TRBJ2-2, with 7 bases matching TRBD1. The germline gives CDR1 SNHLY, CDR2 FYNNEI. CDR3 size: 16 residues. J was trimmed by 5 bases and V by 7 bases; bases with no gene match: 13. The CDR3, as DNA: TGTGCCAGCAAGGGGCAGGGGGTCCTTCGTACCGGGGAGCTGTTTTTT. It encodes CASKGQGVLRTGELFF.

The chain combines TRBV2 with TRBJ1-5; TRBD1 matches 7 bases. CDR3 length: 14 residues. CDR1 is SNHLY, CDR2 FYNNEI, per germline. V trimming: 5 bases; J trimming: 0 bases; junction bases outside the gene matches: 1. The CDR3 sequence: CASSWDSSNQPQHF. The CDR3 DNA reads TGTGCCAGCAGTTGGGACAGTAGCAATCAGCCCCAGCATTTT. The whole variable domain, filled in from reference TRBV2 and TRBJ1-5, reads EPEVTQTPSHQVTQMGQEVILRCVPISNHLYFYWYRQILGQKVEFLVSFYNNEISEKSEIFDDQFSVERPDGSNFTLKIRSTKLEDSAMYFCASSWDSSNQPQHFGDGTRLSIL.

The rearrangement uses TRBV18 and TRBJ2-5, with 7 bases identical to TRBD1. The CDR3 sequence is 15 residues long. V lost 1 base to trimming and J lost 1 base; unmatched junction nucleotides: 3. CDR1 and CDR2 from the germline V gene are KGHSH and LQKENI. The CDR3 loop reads CASSPRGTAQETQYF. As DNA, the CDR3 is TGTGCCAGCTCACCACGAGGGACAGCCCAAGAGACCCAGTACTTC.

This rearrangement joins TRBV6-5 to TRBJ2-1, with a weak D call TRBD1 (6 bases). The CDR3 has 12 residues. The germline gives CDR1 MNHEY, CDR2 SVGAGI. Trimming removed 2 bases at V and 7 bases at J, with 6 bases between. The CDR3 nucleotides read TGTGCCAGCAGTTACCAGGGGAATGAGCAGTTCTTC. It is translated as CASSYQGNEQFF.

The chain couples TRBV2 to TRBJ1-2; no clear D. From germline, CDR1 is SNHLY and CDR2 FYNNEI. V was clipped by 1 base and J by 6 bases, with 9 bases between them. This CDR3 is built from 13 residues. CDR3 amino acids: CASSEGRGDGYTF. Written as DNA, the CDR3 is TGTGCCAGCAGTGAAGGGCGGGGAGATGGCTACACCTTC.

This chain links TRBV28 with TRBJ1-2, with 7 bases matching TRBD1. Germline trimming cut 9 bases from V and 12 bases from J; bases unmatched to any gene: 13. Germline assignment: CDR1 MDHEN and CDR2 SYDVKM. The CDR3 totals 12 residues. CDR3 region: CASERLGQANTF. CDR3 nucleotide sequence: TGTGCCAGTGAACGTCTAGGACAGGCTAACACCTTC.

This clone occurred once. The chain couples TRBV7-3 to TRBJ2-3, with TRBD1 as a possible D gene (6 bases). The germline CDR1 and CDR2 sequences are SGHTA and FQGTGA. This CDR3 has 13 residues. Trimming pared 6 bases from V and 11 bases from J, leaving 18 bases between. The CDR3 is CASSFKGVQKQYF. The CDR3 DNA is TGTGCCAGCAGTTTTAAGGGGGTCCAAAAGCAGTATTTT.

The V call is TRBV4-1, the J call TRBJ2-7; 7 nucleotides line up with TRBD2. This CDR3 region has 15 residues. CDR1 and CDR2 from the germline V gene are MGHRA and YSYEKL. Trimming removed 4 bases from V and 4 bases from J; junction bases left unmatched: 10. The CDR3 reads CASSRLMLAVYEQYF. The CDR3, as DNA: TGCGCCAGCAGCCGGTTGATGCTAGCGGTTTACGAGCAGTACTTC.

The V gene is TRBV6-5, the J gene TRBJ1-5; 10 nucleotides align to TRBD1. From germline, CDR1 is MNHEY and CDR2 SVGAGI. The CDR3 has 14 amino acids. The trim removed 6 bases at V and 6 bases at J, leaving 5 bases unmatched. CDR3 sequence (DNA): TGTGCCAGCAGGATACGACAGGGGGCTCAGCCCCAGCATTTT. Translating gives CASRIRQGAQPQHF.

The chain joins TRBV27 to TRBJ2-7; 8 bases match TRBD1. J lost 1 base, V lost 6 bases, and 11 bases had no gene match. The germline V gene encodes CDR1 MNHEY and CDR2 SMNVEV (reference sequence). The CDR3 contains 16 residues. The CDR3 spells CASSYDRGLISYEQYF. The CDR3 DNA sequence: TGTGCCAGCAGCTACGACAGGGGTTTAATTTCCTACGAGCAGTACTTC.

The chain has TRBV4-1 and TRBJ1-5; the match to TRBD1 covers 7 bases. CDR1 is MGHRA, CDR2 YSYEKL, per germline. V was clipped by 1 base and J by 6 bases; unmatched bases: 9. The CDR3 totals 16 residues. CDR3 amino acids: CASSQVEQGVRQPQHF. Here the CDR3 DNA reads TGCGCCAGCAGCCAAGTTGAGCAGGGGGTTCGTCAGCCCCAGCATTTT.

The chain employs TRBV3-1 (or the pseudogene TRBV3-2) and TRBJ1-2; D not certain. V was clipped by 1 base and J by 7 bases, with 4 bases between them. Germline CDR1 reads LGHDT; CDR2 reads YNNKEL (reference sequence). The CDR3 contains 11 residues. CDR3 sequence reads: CASSQASGYTF. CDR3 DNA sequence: TGTGCCAGCAGCCAAGCGTCTGGCTACACCTTC.

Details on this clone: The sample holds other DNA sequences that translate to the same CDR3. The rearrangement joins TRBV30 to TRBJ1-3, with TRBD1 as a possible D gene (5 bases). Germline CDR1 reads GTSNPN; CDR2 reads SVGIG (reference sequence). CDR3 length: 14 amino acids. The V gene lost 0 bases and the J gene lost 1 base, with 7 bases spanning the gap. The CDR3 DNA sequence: TGTGCCTGGAGTGTACGGGGGTCTGGAAACACCATATATTTT. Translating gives CAWSVRGSGNTIYF.

The CDR3 sequence is CASRPRSGQNTGELFF. The CDR3 DNA follows: TGTGCCAGCAGGCCTCGCAGCGGGCAAAACACCGGGGAGCTGTTTTTT. The rearrangement links TRBV28 to TRBJ2-2, with a tentative D call TRBD2 (6 bases). This CDR3 has 16 residues. Trimming stripped 6 bases from V and 2 bases from J, with 16 bases between. The germline V gene encodes CDR1 MDHEN and CDR2 SYDVKM.

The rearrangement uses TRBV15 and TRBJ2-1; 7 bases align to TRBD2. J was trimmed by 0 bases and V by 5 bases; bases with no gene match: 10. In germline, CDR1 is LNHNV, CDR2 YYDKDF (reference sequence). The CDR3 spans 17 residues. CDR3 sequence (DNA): TGTGCCACCAGCCGTCTTTCCGGGACTACCTCCTACAATGAGCAGTTCTTC. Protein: CATSRLSGTTSYNEQFF. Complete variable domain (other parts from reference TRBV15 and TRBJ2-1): DAMVIQNPRYQVTQFGKPVTLSCSQTLNHNVMYWYQQKSSQAPKLLFHYYDKDFNNEADTPDNFQSRRPNTSFCFLDIRSPGLGDTAMYLCATSRLSGTTSYNEQFFGPGTRLTVL.

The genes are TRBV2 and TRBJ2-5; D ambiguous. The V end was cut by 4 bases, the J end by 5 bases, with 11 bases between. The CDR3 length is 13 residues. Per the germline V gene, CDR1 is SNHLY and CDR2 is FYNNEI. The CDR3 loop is CASSANSEETQYF. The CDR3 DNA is TGTGCCAGCAGTGCGAACTCTGAGGAGACCCAGTACTTC.

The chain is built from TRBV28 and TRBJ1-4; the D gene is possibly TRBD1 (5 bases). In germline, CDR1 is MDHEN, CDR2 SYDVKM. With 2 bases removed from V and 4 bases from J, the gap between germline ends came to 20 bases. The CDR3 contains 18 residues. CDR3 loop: CASSLAGTPPALNEKLFF. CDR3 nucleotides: TGTGCCAGCAGTTTAGCAGGGACTCCCCCCGCACTTAATGAAAAACTGTTTTTT. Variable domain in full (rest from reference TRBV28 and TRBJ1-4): DVKVTQSSRYLVKRTGEKVFLECVQDMDHENMFWYRQDPGLGLRLIYFSYDVKMKEKGDIPEGYSVSREKKERFSLILESASTNQTSMYLCASSLAGTPPALNEKLFFGSGTQLSVL.

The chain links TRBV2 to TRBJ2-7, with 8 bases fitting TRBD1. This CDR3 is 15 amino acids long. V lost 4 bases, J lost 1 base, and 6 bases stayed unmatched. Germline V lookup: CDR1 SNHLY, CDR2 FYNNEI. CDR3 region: CASSGLDRGSYEQYF. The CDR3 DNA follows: TGTGCCAGCAGTGGTCTCGACAGGGGTTCCTACGAGCAGTACTTC.

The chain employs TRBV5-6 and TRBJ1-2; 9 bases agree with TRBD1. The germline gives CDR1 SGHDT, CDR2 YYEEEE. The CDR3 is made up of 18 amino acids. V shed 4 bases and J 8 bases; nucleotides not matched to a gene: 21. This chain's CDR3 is CASSLPGQGSFELYGYTF. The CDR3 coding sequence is TGTGCCAGCAGCCTGCCGGGACAGGGTTCCTTCGAGCTCTACGGCTACACCTTC.

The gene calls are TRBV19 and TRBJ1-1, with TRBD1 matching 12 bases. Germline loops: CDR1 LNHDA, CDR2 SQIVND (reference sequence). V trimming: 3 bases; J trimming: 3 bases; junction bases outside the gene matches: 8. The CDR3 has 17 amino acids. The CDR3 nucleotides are TGTGCCAGTAGTATGGGGACAGGGGGCTTGCGAGACACTGAAGCTTTCTTT. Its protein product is CASSMGTGGLRDTEAFF.